The 11 T cell receptor beta chains listed next were all sequenced from one sample in a study of cytomegalovirus exposure and HLA in healthy donors. The PCR contained 60 Vbeta and 13 Jbeta primers. Only in-frame clones appear in the TCRdb table, and some are missing; sequencing was by immunoSEQ multiplex PCR. The sample shows under 95,000 clones, 7.6% of them seen only once. The sequencing sample was made of PBMCs. The receptors derive from a man between 50 and 59 years old in good health and CMV-seronegative.

The CDR3, as DNA: TGCGCCAGCAGCCAAGACGGGAACAGGGCGCTTTATGGCTACACCTTC. This translates into CASSQDGNRALYGYTF. The chain links TRBV4-1 to TRBJ1-2; D perhaps matches TRBD1 (6 bases). V lost 0 bases and J lost 5, with 16 bases in between. The CDR3 runs 16 residues. Per germline, CDR1 MGHRA and CDR2 YSYEKL.

This sequence joins TRBV4-3 and TRBJ1-5; TRBD1 matches at 8 bases. CDR3 length: 17 amino acids. The trim removed 0 bases at V and 4 bases at J, leaving 8 bases unmatched. Looked up from germline, CDR1 is LGHNA and CDR2 is YSLEER. DNA for the CDR3: TGCGCCAGCAGCCAAGACACAGGGGGGTGGCATAATCAGCCCCAGCATTTT. Its protein product is CASSQDTGGWHNQPQHF.

This clone was seen only a few times. The chain joins TRBV7-9 to TRBJ1-2; D might be TRBD1 (6 bases). V was clipped by 8 bases and J by 8 bases, with 18 bases between them. Germline CDR1 and CDR2: SEHNR and FQNEAQ (reference sequence). The CDR3 is 13 residues long. CDR3 nucleotide sequence: TGTGCCAGCGGGTATCCAGGGGCAGGCGGCTACACCTTC. It is translated as CASGYPGAGGYTF.

This clone has a handful of counts. The V call is TRBV10-2, the J call TRBJ2-1, with TRBD2 identical over 8 bases. Germline V gives CDR1 WSHSY, CDR2 SAAADI. V gave up 6 bases and J gave up 6 bases; unmatched junction bases: 7. The CDR3 consists of 14 residues. In DNA, the CDR3 is TGCGCCAGCAGCACTAGCGGTCTTATCAATGAGCAGTTCTTC. This codes for CASSTSGLINEQFF.

In the case of this clone: The sample contains more than one DNA sequence encoding this CDR3. V usage is TRBV18 and J usage is TRBJ2-5, with 15 bases lining up with TRBD2. Germline V gene data show CDR1 as KGHSH and CDR2 as LQKENI. The length of the CDR3 is 16 residues. V shed 6 bases and J 5 bases; nucleotides not matched to a gene: 7. The CDR3 DNA follows: TGTGCCAGCTCTCCGGGACTAGCGGGAGGAGTGGAGACCCAGTACTTC. Residues: CASSPGLAGGVETQYF. The whole variable domain, filled in from reference TRBV18 and TRBJ2-5, reads NAGVMQNPRHLVRRRGQEARLRCSPMKGHSHVYWYRQLPEEGLKFMVYLQKENIIDESGMPKERFSAEFPKEGPSILRIQQVVRGDSAAYFCASSPGLAGGVETQYFGPGTRLLVL.

The genes are TRBV30 and TRBJ1-1, with D unresolved. This CDR3 contains 13 residues. V gave up 3 bases and J gave up 2 bases, with 10 bases separating them. CDR1 GTSNPN and CDR2 SVGIG come from the germline V gene (reference sequence). In nucleotides, the CDR3 is TGTGCCTGGAGCCAACAGAGCAACACTGAAGCTTTCTTT. Protein product: CAWSQQSNTEAFF.

The V gene is TRBV11-2, the J gene TRBJ1-2; D is possibly TRBD1 (5 bases). From germline, CDR1 is SGHAT and CDR2 FQNNGV. V was shortened by 2 bases and J by 5 bases, with 6 bases between the two germline ends. The CDR3 totals 12 residues. This CDR3 reads CASSLQGYGYTF. The CDR3 coding sequence is TGTGCCAGCAGCTTACAGGGATATGGCTACACCTTC.

A word on this clone: Because the CDR3 is missing its conserved closing phenylalanine or tryptophan, this is likely a read error. The V call is TRBV18, the J call TRBJ1-1; 8 bases are a match to TRBD1. CDR3 size: 16 residues. Unmatched junction bases numbered 10, after V lost 6 bases and J lost 1 base. Germline CDR1 reads KGHSH; CDR2 reads LQKENI. The CDR3 sequence: CASSYRQGRRNTEAFV. DNA of the CDR3: TGTGCCAGCTCTTATAGACAGGGGCGACGGAACACTGAAGCTTTCGTT.

The table lists this clone with a few counts. V is TRBV5-4 and J is TRBJ2-5, with 12 bases that match TRBD2. The length of the CDR3 is 16 residues. Germline V CDR1 and CDR2: SGHNT, YYREEE (reference sequence). The V gene end was trimmed by 0 bases and the J gene end by 1 base; junction bases not matched to a gene: 1. As DNA, the CDR3 is TGTGCCAGCAGCTTGGGACTAGCGGGGGCCCAAGAGACCCAGTACTTC. It specifies CASSLGLAGAQETQYF.

This clone turned up a few times. J is TRBJ1-2 and V is TRBV28; D uncertain. In germline, CDR1 is MDHEN, CDR2 SYDVKM. The V end lost 4 bases, the J end lost 3 bases, and 9 bases lay between the germline ends. This CDR3 contains 13 residues. The CDR3 DNA is TGTGCCAGCAGTTCCCCCGGGGACTATGGCTACACCTTC. Translation: CASSSPGDYGYTF.

The chain employs TRBV7-2 and TRBJ1-1; 8 bases are a match to TRBD1. Germline-derived CDR1 and CDR2 are SGHTA and FQGNSA. The CDR3 length is 19 residues. Trimming cost V 3 bases and J 0 bases; bases outside gene matches: 15. The CDR3 sequence is CASSLGDRRTGTLNTEAFF. DNA for the CDR3: TGTGCCAGCAGCTTGGGCGACCGTAGGACAGGGACCTTGAACACTGAAGCTTTCTTT.